Listed here is a single TCR beta chain. What antigen it recognizes has not been identified. Qualities for individual bases were not recorded, and no much larger clone is one base off. The sample originates from a study of blood T cell repertoires in COVID-19 (TCRdb year 2020). Describing the broader study: Collaborator samples came from the United States, Italy and Spain and covered acute and convalescent phases of COVID-19. The repertoires were released in a freely available public database intended as a resource for research on the immune response to SARS-CoV-2. The prospective study material was composed of cDNA or gDNA derived from T cells, B-cell-depleted T cells, or PBMCs. The samples were drawn from the first 160 participants of the ongoing ImmuneRACE study and from roughly 1,300 subjects provided by 6 global collaborators. The dataset comprised deeply sampled blood TCRbeta repertoires from subjects exposed to, actively infected with, or recovered from COVID-19. A de-identified subject ID, COVID-19 status, age in years and sex were almost always included in the sample metadata. Where available, HLA class I and class II types were obtained from metadata supplied by the sample provider rather than from assay-based typing.

The CDR1 and CDR2 encoded by the germline V gene are SGHRS and YFSETQ. Here V drops 2 bases and J drops 3 bases, and the junction holds 1 base not matched to any gene. From the cysteine up to the phenylalanine, the CDR3 has a length of 13 residues. This entry keeps only the CDR3 DNA: 39 bases, framed from base 1. In the prospective study, participants were about 18 to 95 years old, resided in 25 or so geographic areas of the United States, and were enrolled through a virtual design. In the prospective study, cohorts were assigned on the basis of participant-reported clinical history obtained from a screening survey and a study questionnaire. Exposed participants had been in contact, within 2 weeks of entering the study, with a person who had a PCR-confirmed or clinician-diagnosed case of COVID-19. In the prospective study, mobile phlebotomists collected whole blood, serum and a nasopharyngeal or oropharyngeal swab from each participant. Participants in the prospective study had the option to provide additional blood draws and questionnaires over a roughly 2-month period. Before DNA extraction, prospective study blood samples were shipped either frozen or at room temperature.

Findings and caveats that apply to the study as a whole: How much clinical and demographic metadata was included differed by source and by participant, and the metadata was provided uncurated.

TCRbeta CDR3 regions were amplified from genomic DNA using the immunoSEQ Assay, a bias-controlled multiplex PCR. As for how the authors treated the data: The number of nucleated cells in each sample was estimated by amplification of reference gene primers within the assay. To quantify the absolute abundance of each unique TCRbeta CDR3 rearrangement, sequence reads were collapsed and filtered. For each sample, productive Simpson clonality was calculated as the square root of Simpson's diversity index over productive rearrangements. What TCRdb holds here is the immuneACCESS table cut down to in-frame rearrangements. Part of the clones is not present; checked against another copy, under half of the missing clones reflect an unresolved V gene, and the others are unexplained. The V and J calls and clone size are taken from that table; D and trimming were inferred from the DNA. The sample includes 150,000 to 200,000 clones, with over 70% observed a single time. The biggest ten clones account for approximately 14% of the sample.

The TCR was taken from a man aged 55 to 70 who had been exposed to COVID-19. Sample: PBMCs or T cells enriched from blood (not recorded which). The chain is made from TRBV5-1 and TRBJ1-2, and TRBD1 aligns with 7 junction nucleotides. The nucleotide sequence is TGCGCCAGCAGCTTTACAGGGGACTATGGCTACACCTTC. Its translation reads: CASSFTGDYGYTF.